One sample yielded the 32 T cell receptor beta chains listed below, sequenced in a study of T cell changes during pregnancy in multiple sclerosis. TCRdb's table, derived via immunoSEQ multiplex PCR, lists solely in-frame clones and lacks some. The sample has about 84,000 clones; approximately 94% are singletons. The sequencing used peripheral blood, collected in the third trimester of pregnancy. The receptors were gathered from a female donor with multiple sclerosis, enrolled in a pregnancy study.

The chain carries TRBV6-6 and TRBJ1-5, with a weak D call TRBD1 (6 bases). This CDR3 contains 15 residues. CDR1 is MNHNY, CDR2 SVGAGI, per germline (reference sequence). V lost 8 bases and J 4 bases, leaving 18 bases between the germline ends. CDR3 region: CASEVNRVGNQPQHF. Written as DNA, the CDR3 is TGTGCCAGCGAAGTTAACAGGGTGGGGAATCAGCCCCAGCATTTT.

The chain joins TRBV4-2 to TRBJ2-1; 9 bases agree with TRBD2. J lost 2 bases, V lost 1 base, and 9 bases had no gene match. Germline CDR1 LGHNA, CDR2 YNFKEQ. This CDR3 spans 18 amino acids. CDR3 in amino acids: CASSQVDQRGVTYNEQFF. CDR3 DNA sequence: TGTGCCAGCAGCCAAGTTGATCAGCGGGGGGTCACCTACAATGAGCAGTTCTTC.

The DNA for the CDR3 is TGTGCCAGCAGCCAAGAAACAGGGGGCACCGGGGAGCTGTTTTTT. It translates to CASSQETGGTGELFF. The rearrangement links TRBV4-2 to TRBJ2-2; TRBD1 matches at 8 bases. This CDR3 contains 15 residues. Looked up from germline, CDR1 is LGHNA and CDR2 is YNFKEQ. The J segment lost 4 bases and the V segment lost 0 bases, leaving 1 base of the junction unmatched.

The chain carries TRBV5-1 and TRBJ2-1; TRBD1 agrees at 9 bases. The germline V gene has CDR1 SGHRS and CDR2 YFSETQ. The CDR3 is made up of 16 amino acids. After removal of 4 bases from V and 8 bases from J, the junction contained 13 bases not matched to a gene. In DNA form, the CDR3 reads TGCGCCAGCAGCAATCACCGGGACAGGGTTTTTGATGAGCAGTTCTTC. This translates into CASSNHRDRVFDEQFF.

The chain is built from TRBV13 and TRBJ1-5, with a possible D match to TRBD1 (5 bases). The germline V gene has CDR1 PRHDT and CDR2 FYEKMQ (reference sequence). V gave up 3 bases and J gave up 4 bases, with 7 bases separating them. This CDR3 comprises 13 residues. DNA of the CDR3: TGTGCCAGCAGCTTTGACAGTAATCAGCCCCAGCATTTT. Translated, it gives CASSFDSNQPQHF.

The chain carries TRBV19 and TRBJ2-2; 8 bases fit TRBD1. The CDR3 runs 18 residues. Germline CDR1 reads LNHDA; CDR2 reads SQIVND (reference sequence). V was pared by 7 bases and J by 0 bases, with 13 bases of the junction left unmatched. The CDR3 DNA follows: TGTGCCAGTATTTCCGCCCGACAGGGGTTGGCGAACACCGGGGAGCTGTTTTTT. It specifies CASISARQGLANTGELFF. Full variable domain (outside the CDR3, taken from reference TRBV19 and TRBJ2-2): DGGITQSPKYLFRKEGQNVTLSCEQNLNHDAMYWYRQDPGQGLRLIYYSQIVNDFQKGDIAEGYSVSREKKESFPLTVTSAQKNPTAFYLCASISARQGLANTGELFFGEGSRLTVL.

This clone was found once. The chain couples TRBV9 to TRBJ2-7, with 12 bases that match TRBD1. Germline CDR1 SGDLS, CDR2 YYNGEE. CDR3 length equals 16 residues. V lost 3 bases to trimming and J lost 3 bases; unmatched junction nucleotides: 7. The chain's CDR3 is CASSGGTGGVVYEQYF. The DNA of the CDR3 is TGTGCCAGCAGCGGAGGGACAGGGGGCGTTGTCTACGAGCAGTACTTC.

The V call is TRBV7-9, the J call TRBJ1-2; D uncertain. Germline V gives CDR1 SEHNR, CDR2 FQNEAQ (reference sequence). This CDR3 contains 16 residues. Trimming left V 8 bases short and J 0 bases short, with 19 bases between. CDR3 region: CASPSDSGASNYGYTF. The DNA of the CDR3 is TGTGCCAGCCCCTCCGATTCGGGAGCATCTAACTATGGCTACACCTTC.

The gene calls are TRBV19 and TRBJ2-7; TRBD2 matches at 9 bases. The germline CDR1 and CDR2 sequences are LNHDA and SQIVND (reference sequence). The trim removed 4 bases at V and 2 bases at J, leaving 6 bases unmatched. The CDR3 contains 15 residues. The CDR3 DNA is TGTGCCAGTAGTACCTCTAGCGGGGTGCCCTACGAGCAGTACTTC. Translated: CASSTSSGVPYEQYF.

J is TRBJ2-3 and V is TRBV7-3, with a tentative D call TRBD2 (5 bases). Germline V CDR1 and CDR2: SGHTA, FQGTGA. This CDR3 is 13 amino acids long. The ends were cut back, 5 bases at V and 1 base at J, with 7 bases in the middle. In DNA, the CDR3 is TGTGCCAGCAGCACTAGGCGCACAGATACGCAGTATTTT. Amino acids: CASSTRRTDTQYF.

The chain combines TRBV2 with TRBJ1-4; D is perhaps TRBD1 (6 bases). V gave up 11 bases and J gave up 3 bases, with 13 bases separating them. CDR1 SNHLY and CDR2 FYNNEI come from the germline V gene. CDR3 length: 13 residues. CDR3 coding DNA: TGTGCCCATCGGACAGCGGCTAATGAAAAACTGTTTTTT. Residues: CAHRTAANEKLFF.

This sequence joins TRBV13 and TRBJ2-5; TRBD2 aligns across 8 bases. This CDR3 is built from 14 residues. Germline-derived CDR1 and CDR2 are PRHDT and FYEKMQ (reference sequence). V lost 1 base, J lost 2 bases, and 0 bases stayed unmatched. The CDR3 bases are TGTGCCAGCAGCTTAGCGGGGGGGCAAGAGACCCAGTACTTC. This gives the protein CASSLAGGQETQYF.

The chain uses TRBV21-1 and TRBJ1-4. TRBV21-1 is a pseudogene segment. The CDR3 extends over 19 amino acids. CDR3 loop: CASSNSSLVGRGLGEKLFF. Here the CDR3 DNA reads TGTGCCAGCAGCAACAGCTCATTGGTCGGGAGGGGGCTGGGTGAAAAACTGTTTTTT.

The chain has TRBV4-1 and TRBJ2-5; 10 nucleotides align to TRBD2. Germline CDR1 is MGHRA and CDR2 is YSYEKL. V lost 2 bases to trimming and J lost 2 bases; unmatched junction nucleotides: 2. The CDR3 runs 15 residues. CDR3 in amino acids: CASSQLAGEQETQYF. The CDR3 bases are TGCGCCAGCAGCCAACTAGCGGGGGAACAAGAGACCCAGTACTTC.

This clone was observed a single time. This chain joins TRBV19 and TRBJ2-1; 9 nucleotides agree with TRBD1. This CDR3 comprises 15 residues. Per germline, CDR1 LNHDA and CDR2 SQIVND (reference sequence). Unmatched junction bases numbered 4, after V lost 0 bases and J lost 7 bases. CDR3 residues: CASSIDQQGANEQFF. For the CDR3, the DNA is TGTGCCAGTAGTATAGATCAACAGGGGGCGAATGAGCAGTTCTTC.

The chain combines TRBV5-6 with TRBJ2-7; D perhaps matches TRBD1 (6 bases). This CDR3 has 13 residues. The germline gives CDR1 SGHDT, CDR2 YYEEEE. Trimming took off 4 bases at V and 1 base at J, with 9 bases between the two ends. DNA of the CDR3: TGTGCCAGCAGCATAGGACAGTCCTACGAGCAGTACTTC. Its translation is CASSIGQSYEQYF.

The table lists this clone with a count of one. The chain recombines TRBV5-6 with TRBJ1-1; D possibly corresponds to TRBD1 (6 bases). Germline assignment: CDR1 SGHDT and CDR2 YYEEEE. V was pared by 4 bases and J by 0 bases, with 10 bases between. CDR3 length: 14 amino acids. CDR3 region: CASSLRGLNTEAFF. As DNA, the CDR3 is TGTGCCAGCAGCCTGAGGGGGTTGAACACTGAAGCTTTCTTT.

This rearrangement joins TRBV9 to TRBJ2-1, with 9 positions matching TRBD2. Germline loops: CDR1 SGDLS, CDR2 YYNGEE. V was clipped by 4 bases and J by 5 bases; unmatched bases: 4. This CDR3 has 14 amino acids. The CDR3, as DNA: TGTGCCAGCAGCAGGAGCGGGGGGAACAATGAGCAGTTCTTC. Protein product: CASSRSGGNNEQFF.

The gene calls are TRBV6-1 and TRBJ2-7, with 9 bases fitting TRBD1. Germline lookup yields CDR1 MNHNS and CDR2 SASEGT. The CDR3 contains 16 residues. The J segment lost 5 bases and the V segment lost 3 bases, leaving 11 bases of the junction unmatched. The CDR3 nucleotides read TGTGCCAGCAGTGATGACTCCGGGACAGGGTGGAACGAGCAGTACTTC. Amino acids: CASSDDSGTGWNEQYF.

The CDR3 loop is CASSLGGQGRGDTQYF. In nucleotides, the CDR3 is TGCGCCAGCAGCTTGGGAGGACAGGGGCGGGGAGATACGCAGTATTTT. The rearrangement uses TRBV5-1 and TRBJ2-3; TRBD1 aligns across 9 bases. The CDR3 length is 16 residues. The germline gives CDR1 SGHRS, CDR2 YFSETQ. V shed 0 bases, J shed 5 bases, and the junction held 7 bases outside the gene matches. Based on the CDR3 plus reference TRBV5-1 and TRBJ2-3, the full variable domain is KAGVTQTPRYLIKTRGQQVTLSCSPISGHRSVSWYQQTPGQGLQFLFEYFSETQRNKGNFPGRFSGRQFSNSRSEMNVSTLELGDSALYLCASSLGGQGRGDTQYFGPGTRLTVL.

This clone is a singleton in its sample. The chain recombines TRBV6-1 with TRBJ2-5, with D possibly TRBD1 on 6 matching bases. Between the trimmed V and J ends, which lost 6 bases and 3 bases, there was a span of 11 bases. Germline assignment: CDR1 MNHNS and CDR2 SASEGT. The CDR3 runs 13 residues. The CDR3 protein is CASSRTDKETQYF. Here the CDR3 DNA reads TGTGCCAGCAGCCGGACAGATAAAGAGACCCAGTACTTC.

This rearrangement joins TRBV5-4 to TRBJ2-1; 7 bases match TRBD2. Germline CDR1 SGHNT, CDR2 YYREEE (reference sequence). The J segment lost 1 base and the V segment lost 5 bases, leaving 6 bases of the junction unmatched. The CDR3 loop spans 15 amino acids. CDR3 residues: CASRSGTASYNEQFF. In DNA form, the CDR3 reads TGTGCCAGCAGAAGCGGGACTGCTTCCTACAATGAGCAGTTCTTC.

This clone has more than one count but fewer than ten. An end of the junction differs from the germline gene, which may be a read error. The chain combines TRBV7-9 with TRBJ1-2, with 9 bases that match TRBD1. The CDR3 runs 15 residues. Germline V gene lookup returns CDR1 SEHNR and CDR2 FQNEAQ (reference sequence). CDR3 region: CASSLAGTGPDGYTF. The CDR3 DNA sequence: TGTGCCAGCAGCCTAGCCGGGACAGGGCCTGATGGCTACACCTTC.

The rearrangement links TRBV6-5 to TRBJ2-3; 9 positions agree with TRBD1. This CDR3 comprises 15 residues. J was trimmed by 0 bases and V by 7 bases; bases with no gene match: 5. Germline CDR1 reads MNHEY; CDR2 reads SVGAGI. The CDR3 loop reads CASNLGQGSTDTQYF. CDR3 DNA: TGTGCCAGCAATCTAGGACAGGGGAGCACAGATACGCAGTATTTT.

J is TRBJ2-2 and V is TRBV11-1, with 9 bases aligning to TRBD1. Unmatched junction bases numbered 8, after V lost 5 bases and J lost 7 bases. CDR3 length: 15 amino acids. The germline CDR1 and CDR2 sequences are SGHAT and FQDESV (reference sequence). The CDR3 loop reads CASSIGQGSGGELFF. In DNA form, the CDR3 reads TGTGCCAGCAGCATAGGACAGGGGTCAGGCGGGGAGCTGTTTTTT.

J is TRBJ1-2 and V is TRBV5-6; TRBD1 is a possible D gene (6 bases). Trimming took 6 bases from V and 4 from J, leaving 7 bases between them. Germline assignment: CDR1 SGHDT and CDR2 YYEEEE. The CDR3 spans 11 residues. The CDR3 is CASTDSYGYTF. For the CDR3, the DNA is TGTGCCAGCACGGACAGCTATGGCTACACCTTC.

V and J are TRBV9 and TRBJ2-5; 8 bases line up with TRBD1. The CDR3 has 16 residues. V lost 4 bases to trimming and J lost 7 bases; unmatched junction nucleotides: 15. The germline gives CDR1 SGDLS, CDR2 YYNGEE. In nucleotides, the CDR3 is TGTGCCAGCAGCAGGACAGGGACATTGGACAGGTGGACCCAGTACTTC. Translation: CASSRTGTLDRWTQYF.

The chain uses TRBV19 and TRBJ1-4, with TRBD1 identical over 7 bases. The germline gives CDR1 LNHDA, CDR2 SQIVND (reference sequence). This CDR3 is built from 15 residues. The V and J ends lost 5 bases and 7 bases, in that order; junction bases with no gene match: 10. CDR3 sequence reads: CASSPGQENPEKLFF. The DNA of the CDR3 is TGTGCCAGTAGTCCCGGACAGGAGAACCCTGAAAAACTGTTTTTT.

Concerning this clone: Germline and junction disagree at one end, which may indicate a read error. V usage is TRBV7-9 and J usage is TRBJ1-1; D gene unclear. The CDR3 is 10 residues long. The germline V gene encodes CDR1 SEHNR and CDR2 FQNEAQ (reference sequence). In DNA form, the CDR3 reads TGTGCCAGCAGCGCCGCCGAGGCCTTATTT. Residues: CASSAAEALF.

The CDR3 region has the DNA TGTGCCAGCAGTAAGATCGGGACAGGACACAATGAGCAGTTCTTC. Amino acids: CASSKIGTGHNEQFF. The rearrangement joins TRBV27 to TRBJ2-1; 8 bases line up with TRBD1. Germline CDR1 reads MNHEY; CDR2 reads SMNVEV (reference sequence). J was trimmed by 5 bases and V by 5 bases; bases with no gene match: 8. The CDR3 sequence is 15 residues long.

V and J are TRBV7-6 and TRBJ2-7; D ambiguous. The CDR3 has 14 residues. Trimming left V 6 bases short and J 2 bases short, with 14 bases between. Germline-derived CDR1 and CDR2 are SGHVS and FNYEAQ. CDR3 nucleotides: TGTGCCAGCAGTTCCTCCTGGCCCGCCTACGAGCAGTACTTC. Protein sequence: CASSSSWPAYEQYF.

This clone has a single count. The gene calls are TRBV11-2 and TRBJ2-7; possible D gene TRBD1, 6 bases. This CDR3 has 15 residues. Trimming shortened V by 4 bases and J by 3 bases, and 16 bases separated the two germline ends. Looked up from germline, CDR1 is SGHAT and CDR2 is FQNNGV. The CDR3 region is CASSSLTGTSYEQYF. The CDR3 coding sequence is TGTGCCAGCAGCTCATTAACCGGGACAAGCTACGAGCAGTACTTC.